Sequencing of this T cell receptor (beta chain) was carried out in a study of shared clonotypes between healthy human individuals. Germline CDR1 is SNHLY and CDR2 is FYNNEI. This CDR3 is 12 amino acids long. V lost 4 bases and J lost 12, with 16 bases in between. Profiled with immunoSEQ multiplex PCR; TCRdb holds only in-frame clones, not every one. Of about 530,000 clones detected, over 60% appear once; the ten largest clones hold approximately 12%. The genes are TRBV2 and TRBJ2-7, with a weak D call TRBD1 (5 bases). Sequences were obtained from PBMCs. The receptor's source is a woman between 40 and 55 years old in good health. Some clones in this sample may be carry-over from other donors' samples. For the CDR3, the DNA is TGTGCCAGCAGTGTGGTGCACCTGGGGCTGTACTTC. Translated: CASSVVHLGLYF.